This entry lists 31 T cell receptor beta chains sequenced from one sample in a study of graft-versus-host responses after intestinal transplantation listed by TCRdb under 2021. The time point tag for this specimen amounts to: cells obtained before transplantation from donor or recipient. Mixed lymphocyte reactions plated 200,000 CFSE-labeled pre-transplant responders with 200,000 irradiated violet-dye-labeled stimulators and were cultured for about 6 days. Library generation was performed with the immunoSEQ multiplex PCR assay. As stored in TCRdb, this immuneACCESS dataset retains in-frame rearrangements with V and J assigned. A fraction of the clones does not appear; measured against another copy, unresolved V genes explain less than half of the discrepancy, and the remainder lacks a known reason. Across this sample there are fewer than 25,000 clones, with around 43% seen only once. Under 1.5% of the sample belongs to the ten largest clones.

The sample here was alloreactive CD8+ T cells from a mixed lymphocyte reaction culture, taken before transplantation. This sample's cell subset or site label indicates: CFSE-low proliferating T cells sorted from roughly six-day pre-transplant mixed lymphocyte reaction (GvH or HvG direction). These receptors all stem from a human patient who was an organ donor for intestinal transplantation.

The chain uses TRBV11-2 and TRBJ2-7; no clear D gene. Germline V CDR1 and CDR2: SGHAT, FQNNGV. V dropped 0 bases and J dropped 4 bases, with 7 bases sitting between them. The length of the CDR3 is 13 residues. The CDR3 nucleotides read TGTGCCAGCAGCTTAGACAACGGATACGAGCAGTACTTC. Translating it yields CASSLDNGYEQYF.

The chain carries TRBV30 and TRBJ2-3; TRBD1 matches at 8 bases. Losses at the gene ends were 0 bases for V and 3 bases for J; bases not matched to a gene: 14. Per the germline V gene, CDR1 is GTSNPN and CDR2 is SVGIG (reference sequence). CDR3 size: 18 residues. The CDR3 nucleotides are TGTGCCTGGAGTGTACGTGGTTGGGCAGGGGGCCAAACAGATACGCAGTATTTT. As protein: CAWSVRGWAGGQTDTQYF.

V is TRBV4-2 and J is TRBJ2-7, with TRBD2 as a possible D gene (5 bases). Germline assignment: CDR1 LGHNA and CDR2 YNFKEQ. CDR3 length: 15 residues. V lost 0 bases to trimming and J lost 4 bases, with 13 bases between them. DNA of the CDR3: TGTGCCAGCAGCCAAGACCGAGGGAGTGGATACGAGCAGTACTTC. Protein product: CASSQDRGSGYEQYF.

The chain joins TRBV29-1 to TRBJ2-2; 8 bases fit TRBD1. J gave up 5 bases and V 7 bases, and 6 bases lay outside the gene matches. The germline V gene encodes CDR1 SQVTM and CDR2 ANQGSEA. The CDR3 has 13 residues. CDR3 bases: TGCAGCGCCACAGGGGGAGGTACCGGGGAGCTGTTTTTT. It is translated as CSATGGGTGELFF.

The chain is built from TRBV29-1 and TRBJ2-3, with TRBD1 matching 9 bases. CDR3 length equals 16 residues. Germline CDR1 and CDR2: SQVTM and ANQGSEA. V gave up 6 bases and J gave up 3 bases; unmatched junction bases: 13. The CDR3 sequence: CSVVVVEQGATDTQYF. The CDR3, as DNA: TGCAGCGTCGTTGTAGTGGAACAGGGGGCAACAGATACGCAGTATTTT.

The chain recombines TRBV2 with TRBJ2-7; 10 nucleotides match TRBD2. The CDR3 has 15 amino acids. The germline V gene encodes CDR1 SNHLY and CDR2 FYNNEI. With 5 bases clipped from V and 2 bases from J, the junction kept 6 bases outside the gene matches. CDR3 amino acids: CASSKIAGGPYEQYF. The DNA of the CDR3 is TGTGCCAGCAGTAAAATAGCGGGAGGCCCCTACGAGCAGTACTTC. Full variable domain (missing parts from reference TRBV2 and TRBJ2-7): EPEVTQTPSHQVTQMGQEVILRCVPISNHLYFYWYRQILGQKVEFLVSFYNNEISEKSEIFDDQFSVERPDGSNFTLKIRSTKLEDSAMYFCASSKIAGGPYEQYFGPGTRLTVT.

The chain is built from TRBV27 and TRBJ1-2, with a weak D call TRBD1 (6 bases). Trimming pared 5 bases from V and 7 bases from J, leaving 17 bases between. This CDR3 contains 14 residues. Germline V gene lookup returns CDR1 MNHEY and CDR2 SMNVEV (reference sequence). Here the CDR3 DNA reads TGTGCCAGCAGTAGATACTGGGGGCGCATTGGCTACACCTTC. Translating gives CASSRYWGRIGYTF.

The chain recombines TRBV6-9 with TRBJ1-2, with 7 bases fitting TRBD1. CDR1 MNHGY and CDR2 SVAAGI come from the germline V gene. V lost 5 bases and J lost 4; bases outside the gene matches: 7. The CDR3 spans 14 residues. The chain's CDR3 is CASSVQGGGYGYTF. The CDR3 DNA reads as TGTGCCAGCAGTGTCCAGGGGGGCGGCTATGGCTACACCTTC.

This clone was seen only a few times. The gene calls are TRBV19 and TRBJ2-1; tentative D call: TRBD2 (6 bases). Germline lookup yields CDR1 LNHDA and CDR2 SQIVND (reference sequence). V lost 3 bases and J 0 bases, leaving 6 bases between the germline ends. This CDR3 spans 14 amino acids. CDR3 DNA sequence: TGTGCCAGTAGTATCGGGAGCTCCTACAATGAGCAGTTCTTC. Translation: CASSIGSSYNEQFF.

The chain is built from TRBV4-1 and TRBJ2-1, with no clear D. The germline V gene encodes CDR1 MGHRA and CDR2 YSYEKL. CDR3 size: 13 residues. Trimming shortened V by 2 bases and J by 8 bases, and 10 bases separated the two germline ends. The CDR3 reads CASSQFLLDEQFF. CDR3 coding DNA: TGCGCCAGCAGCCAATTTTTGCTGGATGAGCAGTTCTTC.

Within the sample, this clone is medium-sized. The chain employs TRBV19 and TRBJ2-1, with D maybe TRBD1 (5 bases). Germline-derived CDR1 and CDR2 are LNHDA and SQIVND (reference sequence). CDR3 size: 15 residues. Trimming stripped 0 bases from V and 4 bases from J, with 10 bases between. CDR3 residues: CASSIDRAGYNEQFF. As DNA, the CDR3 is TGTGCCAGTAGTATAGATCGGGCAGGGTACAATGAGCAGTTCTTC.

The chain combines TRBV28 with TRBJ1-5; D is possibly TRBD1 (5 bases). The CDR3 runs 17 residues. From germline, CDR1 is MDHEN and CDR2 SYDVKM. V shed 4 bases and J shed 5 bases, with 21 bases lying between them. CDR3 coding DNA: TGTGCCAGCAGTTCTTCAGGACCCGGGGGGGGTTATCAGCCCCAGCATTTT. This encodes CASSSSGPGGGYQPQHF.

The V gene is TRBV27, the J gene TRBJ2-1; TRBD2 matches 7 bases. This CDR3 comprises 13 residues. In germline, CDR1 is MNHEY, CDR2 SMNVEV (reference sequence). The V and J ends lost 5 bases and 9 bases, in that order; junction bases with no gene match: 7. The chain's CDR3 is CASSLGLVSEQFF. Written as DNA, the CDR3 is TGTGCCAGCAGTCTTGGACTAGTGAGTGAGCAGTTCTTC.

The chain carries TRBV6-1 and TRBJ2-7; D unresolved. This CDR3 has 13 amino acids. V was pared by 3 bases and J by 2 bases, with 8 bases between. Germline V gene data show CDR1 as MNHNS and CDR2 as SASEGT. CDR3: CASSEWATYEQYF. The DNA of the CDR3 is TGTGCCAGCAGTGAGTGGGCCACCTACGAGCAGTACTTC.

V is TRBV7-6 and J is TRBJ2-3; a possible D gene is TRBD2 (5 bases). CDR3 length equals 14 residues. Trimming took 7 bases from V and 5 from J, leaving 16 bases between them. Germline CDR1 reads SGHVS; CDR2 reads FNYEAQ. CDR3 loop: CASTRVGSGDTQYF. The CDR3 DNA sequence: TGTGCCAGCACCCGAGTGGGGAGTGGAGATACGCAGTATTTT.

The chain combines TRBV5-4 with TRBJ2-5; the D gene is possibly TRBD2 (5 bases). The V end lost 1 base, the J end lost 1 base, and 8 bases lay between the germline ends. The CDR3 totals 14 residues. The germline gives CDR1 SGHNT, CDR2 YYREEE (reference sequence). The CDR3 nucleotides read TGTGCCAGCAGCTTGCTAGCTCTCCAAGAGACCCAGTACTTC. This sequence encodes CASSLLALQETQYF.

This sequence joins TRBV4-3 and TRBJ2-1; D is unresolved. The germline gives CDR1 LGHNA, CDR2 YSLEER. The CDR3 is 13 residues long. V lost 1 base to trimming and J lost 7 bases, with 8 bases between them. Here the CDR3 reads CASSQASRNEQFF. DNA of the CDR3: TGCGCCAGCAGCCAAGCGTCTAGGAATGAGCAGTTCTTC.

This clone was found a few times. The chain links TRBV5-4 to TRBJ1-2; D call uncertain. V lost 2 bases and J lost 4, with 9 bases in between. The germline gives CDR1 SGHNT, CDR2 YYREEE (reference sequence). The CDR3 length is 13 residues. CDR3 sequence reads: CASSFWQTYGYTF. Here the CDR3 DNA reads TGTGCCAGCAGCTTCTGGCAGACCTATGGCTACACCTTC.

The chain is built from TRBV7-9 and TRBJ2-7; D is possibly TRBD1 or TRBD2 (5 bases each). The CDR3 runs 13 residues. Deletions cut 1 base from V and 4 bases from J, with 8 bases between. Germline lookup yields CDR1 SEHNR and CDR2 FQNEAQ (reference sequence). The CDR3 loop reads CASSLVWGYEQYF. The CDR3 DNA follows: TGTGCCAGCAGCTTAGTTTGGGGGTACGAGCAGTACTTC.

This rearrangement joins TRBV4-1 to TRBJ1-1, with TRBD1 identical over 8 bases. CDR1 is MGHRA, CDR2 YSYEKL, per germline. Unmatched junction bases numbered 10, after V lost 0 bases and J lost 1 base. The CDR3 contains 18 residues. The CDR3 DNA reads TGCGCCAGCAGCCAAGAGCATTCAGGGGGCGTTAGGAACACTGAAGCTTTCTTT. Translating it yields CASSQEHSGGVRNTEAFF.

This clone was seen only a few times. The chain recombines TRBV15 with TRBJ2-1, with D unresolved. The CDR3 contains 12 residues. V lost 1 base, J lost 6 bases, and 4 bases lay in between. CDR1 is LNHNV and CDR2 is YYDKDF in the germline V gene (reference sequence). This CDR3 is CATSRGGNEQFF. CDR3 in DNA: TGTGCCACCAGCAGAGGAGGCAATGAGCAGTTCTTC.

This chain links TRBV6-6 with TRBJ1-1; D is undetermined. Trimming took off 6 bases at V and 5 bases at J, with 16 bases between the two ends. The germline V gene encodes CDR1 MNHNY and CDR2 SVGAGI (reference sequence). This CDR3 contains 14 residues. CDR3 nucleotide sequence: TGTGCCAGCAGACCCGAGGGAACGTGGACTGAAGCTTTCTTT. It is translated as CASRPEGTWTEAFF.

V gene TRBV6-5 combines with J gene TRBJ2-7, with a possible D match to TRBD1 (6 bases). Looked up from germline, CDR1 is MNHEY and CDR2 is SVGAGI. This CDR3 has 15 residues. V gave up 2 bases and J gave up 5 bases, with 16 bases separating them. The CDR3 bases are TGTGCCAGCAGTTACAATGCGGTACAGGGCCACGAGCAGTACTTC. It encodes CASSYNAVQGHEQYF.

There are a few counts of this clone. The chain uses TRBV5-4 and TRBJ1-1, with 7 bases lining up with TRBD1. The CDR3 sequence is 14 residues long. Germline CDR1 SGHNT, CDR2 YYREEE (reference sequence). After removal of 4 bases from V and 5 bases from J, the junction contained 8 bases not matched to a gene. DNA of the CDR3: TGTGCCAGCAGCGAAACAGGGGAATGGACTGAAGCTTTCTTT. It is translated as CASSETGEWTEAFF.

In this sample, this clone turned up a few times. The genes are TRBV6-1 and TRBJ2-5, with D perhaps matching TRBD2 (6 bases). Looked up from germline, CDR1 is MNHNS and CDR2 is SASEGT. V lost 0 bases and J lost 4, with 12 bases in between. This CDR3 contains 15 residues. The CDR3 loop reads CASSEAGTAGETQYF. The CDR3 DNA reads as TGTGCCAGCAGTGAAGCTGGCACAGCGGGAGAGACCCAGTACTTC.

The chain joins TRBV9 to TRBJ2-1; TRBD1 matches 10 bases. Germline V gene data show CDR1 as SGDLS and CDR2 as YYNGEE. The CDR3 is 17 amino acids. The V and J ends lost 0 bases and 5 bases, in that order; junction bases with no gene match: 8. The CDR3 here is CASSVGAGTGAHNEQFF. The CDR3 DNA follows: TGTGCCAGCAGCGTAGGGGCTGGGACAGGGGCCCACAATGAGCAGTTCTTC.

The chain employs TRBV4-3 and TRBJ2-7, with TRBD2 identical over 11 bases. Germline CDR1 LGHNA, CDR2 YSLEER. This CDR3 contains 15 residues. V lost 4 bases to trimming and J lost 3 bases; unmatched junction nucleotides: 5. The CDR3 DNA reads as TGCGCCAGCAGCCCGCGACTAGCGGGATACTACGAGCAGTACTTC. It specifies CASSPRLAGYYEQYF.

This clone came up a few times. The V and J genes are TRBV5-1 and TRBJ2-5; 13 bases line up with TRBD2. V lost 4 bases, J lost 4 bases, and 4 bases stayed unmatched. This CDR3 spans 15 amino acids. Germline-derived CDR1 and CDR2 are SGHRS and YFSETQ. The CDR3 reads CASSDWTSGGETQYF. The CDR3, as DNA: TGCGCCAGCAGCGACTGGACTAGCGGGGGAGAGACCCAGTACTTC.

The chain has TRBV7-9 and TRBJ2-5; no reliable D call. Trimming pared 1 base from V and 5 bases from J, leaving 2 bases between. Germline V lookup: CDR1 SEHNR, CDR2 FQNEAQ (reference sequence). This CDR3 spans 11 amino acids. CDR3 DNA: TGTGCCAGCAGCTTAGTGGAGACCCAGTACTTC. Protein sequence: CASSLVETQYF.

The gene calls are TRBV2 and TRBJ2-7, with TRBD2 matching over 15 bases. Germline V gene data show CDR1 as SNHLY and CDR2 as FYNNEI. With V trimmed by 6 bases and J by 0 bases, 15 bases remained unmatched. The CDR3 is 20 amino acids. CDR3 nucleotides: TGTGCCAGCAGCCTACCTGCGGGACTAGCGGGAGGCCTGATCTCCTACGAGCAGTACTTC. It translates to CASSLPAGLAGGLISYEQYF.

The V gene is TRBV5-7, the J gene TRBJ1-2; tentative D call: TRBD1 (5 bases). TRBV5-7 is reported as an ORF; its role is uncertain. V lost 4 bases, J lost 8 bases, and 18 bases lay in between. The CDR3 has 14 amino acids. DNA of the CDR3: TGTGCCAGCAGCCCGGGGACTTCCCTTTCGGGCTACACCTTC. It translates to CASSPGTSLSGYTF.